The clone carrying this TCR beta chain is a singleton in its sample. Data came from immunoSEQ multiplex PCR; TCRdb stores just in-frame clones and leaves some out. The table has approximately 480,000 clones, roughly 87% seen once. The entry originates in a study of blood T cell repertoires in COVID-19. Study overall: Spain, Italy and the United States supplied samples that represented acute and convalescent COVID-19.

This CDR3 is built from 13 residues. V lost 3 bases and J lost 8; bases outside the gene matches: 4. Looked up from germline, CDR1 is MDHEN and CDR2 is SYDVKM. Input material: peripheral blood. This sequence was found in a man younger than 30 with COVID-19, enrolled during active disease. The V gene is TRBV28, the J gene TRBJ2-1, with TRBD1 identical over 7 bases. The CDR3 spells CASSFRQGDEQFF. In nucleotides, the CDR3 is TGTGCCAGCAGTTTCCGACAGGGAGATGAGCAGTTCTTC.